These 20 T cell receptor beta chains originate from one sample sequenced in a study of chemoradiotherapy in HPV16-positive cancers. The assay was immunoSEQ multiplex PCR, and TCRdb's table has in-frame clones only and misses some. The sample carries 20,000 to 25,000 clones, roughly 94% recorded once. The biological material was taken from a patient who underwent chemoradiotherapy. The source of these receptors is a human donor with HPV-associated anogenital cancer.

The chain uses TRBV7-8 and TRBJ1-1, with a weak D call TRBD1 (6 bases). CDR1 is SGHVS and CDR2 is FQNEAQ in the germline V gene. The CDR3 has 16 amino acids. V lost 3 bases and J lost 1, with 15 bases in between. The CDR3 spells CASSFRDTLANTEAFF. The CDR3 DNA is TGTGCCAGCAGCTTCCGGGACACTCTAGCGAACACTGAAGCTTTCTTT.

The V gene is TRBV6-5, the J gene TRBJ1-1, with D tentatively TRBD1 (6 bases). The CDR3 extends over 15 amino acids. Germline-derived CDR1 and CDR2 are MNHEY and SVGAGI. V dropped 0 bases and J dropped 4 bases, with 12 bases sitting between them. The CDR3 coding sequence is TGTGCCAGCAGTTACTCGTTTGGGGGGCGCACTGAAGCTTTCTTT. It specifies CASSYSFGGRTEAFF.

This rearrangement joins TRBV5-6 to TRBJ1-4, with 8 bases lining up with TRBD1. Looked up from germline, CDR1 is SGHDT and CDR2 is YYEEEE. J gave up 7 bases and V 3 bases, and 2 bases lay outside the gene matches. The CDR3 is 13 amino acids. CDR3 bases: TGTGCCAGCAGCTCCGGACAGGGTGAAAAACTGTTTTTT. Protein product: CASSSGQGEKLFF.

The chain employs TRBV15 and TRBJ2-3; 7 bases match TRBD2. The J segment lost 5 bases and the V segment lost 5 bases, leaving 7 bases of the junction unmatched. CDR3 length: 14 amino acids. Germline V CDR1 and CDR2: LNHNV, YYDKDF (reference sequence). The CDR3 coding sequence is TGTGCCACCAGCGGCCGACTAGCCGGAGATACGCAGTATTTT. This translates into CATSGRLAGDTQYF.

The CDR3 nucleotides are TGTGCCAGCAGCTTGGATGGGACAGTCGGCAACACCATATATTTT. It codes for CASSLDGTVGNTIYF. V is TRBV5-5 and J is TRBJ1-3, with TRBD1 matching 7 bases. This CDR3 contains 15 residues. V gave up 0 bases and J gave up 7 bases; unmatched junction bases: 7. CDR1 and CDR2 (germline): SGHKS, YYEKEE (reference sequence). The complete variable domain, with remaining parts taken from reference TRBV5-5 and TRBJ1-3, reads DAGVTQSPTHLIKTRGQQVTLRCSPISGHKSVSWYQQVLGQGPQFIFQYYEKEERGRGNFPDRFSARQFPNYSSELNVNALLLGDSALYLCASSLDGTVGNTIYFGEGSWLTVV.

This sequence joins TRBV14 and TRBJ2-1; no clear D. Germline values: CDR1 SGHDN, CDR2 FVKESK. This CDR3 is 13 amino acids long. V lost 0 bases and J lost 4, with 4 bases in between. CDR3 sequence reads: CASSQEEYNEQFF. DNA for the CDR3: TGTGCCAGCAGCCAAGAGGAGTACAATGAGCAGTTCTTC.

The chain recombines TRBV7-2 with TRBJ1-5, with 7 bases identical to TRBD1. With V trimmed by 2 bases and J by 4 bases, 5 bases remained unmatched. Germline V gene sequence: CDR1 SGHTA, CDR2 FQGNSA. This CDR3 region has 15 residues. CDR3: CASSLWDRSNQPQHF. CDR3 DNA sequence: TGTGCCAGCAGCTTATGGGACAGATCGAATCAGCCCCAGCATTTT.

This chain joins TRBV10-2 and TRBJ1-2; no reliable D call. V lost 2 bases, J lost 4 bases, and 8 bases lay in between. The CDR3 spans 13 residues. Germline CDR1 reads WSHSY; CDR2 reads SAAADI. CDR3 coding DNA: TGCGCCAGCAGTGAGACAGAGATCTATGGCTACACCTTC. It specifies CASSETEIYGYTF.

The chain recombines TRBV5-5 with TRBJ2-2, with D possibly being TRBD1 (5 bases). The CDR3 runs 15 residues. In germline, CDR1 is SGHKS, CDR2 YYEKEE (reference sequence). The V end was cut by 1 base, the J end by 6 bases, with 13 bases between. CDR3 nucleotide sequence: TGTGCCAGCAGCTTGTACTGGGGCAGCGCCGGGGAGCTGTTTTTT. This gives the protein CASSLYWGSAGELFF.

Here the CDR3 DNA reads TGTGCCTGGAGTGGCTCCTACGAGCAGTACTTC. Its translation is CAWSGSYEQYF. The chain combines TRBV30 with TRBJ2-7, with no clear D. V was clipped by 1 base and J by 0 bases, with 1 base between them. CDR3 length equals 11 residues. Germline CDR1 is GTSNPN and CDR2 is SVGIG (reference sequence). Using reference TRBV30 and TRBJ2-7 for the parts outside the CDR3, the full variable domain is SQTIHQWPATLVQPVGSPLSLECTVEGTSNPNLYWYRQAAGRGLQLLFYSVGIGQISSEVPQNLSASRPQDRQFILSSKKLLLSDSGFYLCAWSGSYEQYFGPGTRLTVT.

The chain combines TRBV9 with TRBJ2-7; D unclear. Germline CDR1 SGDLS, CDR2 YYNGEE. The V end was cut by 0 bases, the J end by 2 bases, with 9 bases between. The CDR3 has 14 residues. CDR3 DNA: TGTGCCAGCAGCGTAGTGGCGGAACCCTACGAGCAGTACTTC. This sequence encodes CASSVVAEPYEQYF.

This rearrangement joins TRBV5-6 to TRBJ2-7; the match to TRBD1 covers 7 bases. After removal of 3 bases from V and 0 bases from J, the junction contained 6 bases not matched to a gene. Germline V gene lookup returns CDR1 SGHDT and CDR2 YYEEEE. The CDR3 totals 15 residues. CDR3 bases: TGTGCCAGCAGCTACGAATACAGGGGCTCCTACGAGCAGTACTTC. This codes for CASSYEYRGSYEQYF.

CDR3 in amino acids: CASRAGGTDTQYF. In DNA form, the CDR3 reads TGTGCCAGCCGAGCGGGAGGGACAGATACGCAGTATTTT. The genes are TRBV27 and TRBJ2-3; 10 nucleotides align to TRBD2. Germline trimming cut 8 bases from V and 3 bases from J; bases unmatched to any gene: 2. The CDR3 length is 13 residues. Germline V gene data show CDR1 as MNHEY and CDR2 as SMNVEV (reference sequence).

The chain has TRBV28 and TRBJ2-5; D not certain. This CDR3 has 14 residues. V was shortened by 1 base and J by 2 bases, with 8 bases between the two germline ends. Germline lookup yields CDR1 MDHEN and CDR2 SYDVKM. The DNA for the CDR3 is TGTGCCAGCAGTTTATCCGGCACACAAGAGACCCAGTACTTC. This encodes CASSLSGTQETQYF.

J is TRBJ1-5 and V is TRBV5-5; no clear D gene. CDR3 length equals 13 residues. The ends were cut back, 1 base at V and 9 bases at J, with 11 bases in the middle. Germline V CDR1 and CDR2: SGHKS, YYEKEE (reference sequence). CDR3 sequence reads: CASSLQRESPQHF. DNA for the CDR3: TGTGCCAGCAGCTTGCAACGCGAATCGCCCCAGCATTTT.

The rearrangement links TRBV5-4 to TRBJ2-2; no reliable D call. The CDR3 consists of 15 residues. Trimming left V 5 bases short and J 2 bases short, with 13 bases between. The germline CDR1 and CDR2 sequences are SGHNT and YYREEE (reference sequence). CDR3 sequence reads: CASSAGPLNTGELFF. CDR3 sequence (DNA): TGTGCCAGCAGTGCCGGGCCACTAAACACCGGGGAGCTGTTTTTT.

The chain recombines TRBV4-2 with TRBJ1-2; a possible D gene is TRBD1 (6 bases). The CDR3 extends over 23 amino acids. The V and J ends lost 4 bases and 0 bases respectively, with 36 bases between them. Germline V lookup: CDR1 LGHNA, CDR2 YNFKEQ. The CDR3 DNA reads TGTGCCAGCAGCCCACTGGAGACAGCGTCAGGGGAGCCTCTTTCCACAGCTAACTATGGCTACACCTTC. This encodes CASSPLETASGEPLSTANYGYTF.

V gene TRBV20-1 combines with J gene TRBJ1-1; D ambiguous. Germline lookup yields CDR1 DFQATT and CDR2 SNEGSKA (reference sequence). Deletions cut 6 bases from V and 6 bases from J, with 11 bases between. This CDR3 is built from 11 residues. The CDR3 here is CSAGGRAEAFF. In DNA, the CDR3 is TGCAGTGCAGGTGGGAGGGCTGAAGCTTTCTTT.

The CDR3 is CASSLGTGPTNQPQHF. CDR3 DNA sequence: TGTGCCAGCAGCTTAGGGACGGGACCGACTAATCAGCCCCAGCATTTT. The V call is TRBV7-9, the J call TRBJ1-5, with a possible D match to TRBD1 (5 bases). This CDR3 has 16 residues. CDR1 is SEHNR and CDR2 is FQNEAQ in the germline V gene (reference sequence). V was pared by 1 base and J by 4 bases, with 14 bases between.

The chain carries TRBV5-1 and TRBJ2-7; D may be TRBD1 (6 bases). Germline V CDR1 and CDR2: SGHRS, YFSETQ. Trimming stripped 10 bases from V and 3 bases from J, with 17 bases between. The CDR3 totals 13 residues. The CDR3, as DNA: TGCGCCTCCAAGGGGGACCACGACTACGAGCAGTACTTC. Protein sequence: CASKGDHDYEQYF.